This T cell receptor beta chain was found in a study of blood T cells in healthy people across ages. Study-level results: There were more naive CD4+ cells and higher diversity in long-lived donors than in aged donors.

With regard to this clonotype: Its antigen is currently unknown.

A second about 6 to 12 cycle PCR used barcoded and J-beta primers. TCRdb independently ran MiXCR on the 5' RACE reads; one entry per CDR3 protein. The sample holds hundreds of thousands of distinct CDR3 sequences, 35% to 50% seen once. The CDR3 spans 14 residues. The germline V gene has CDR1 MNHEY and CDR2 SVGAGI. PBMCs, at least 7 million per sample, were isolated. Total RNA, at least 5 micrograms per sample, was extracted from PBMCs. The rearrangement links TRBV6-5 to TRBJ2-7, with D maybe TRBD2 (6 bases). The DNA end is more similar to TRBJ2-1, so the J call may be wrong. This clonotype was obtained from a man older than 75 in good health. Sequencing was done on a sample of blood. CDR3 amino acids: CASSPRRGRDEQFF. The CDR3, as DNA: TGTGCCAGCAGTCCCCGGAGGGGTCGGGATGAGCAGTTCTTC.